The text below deals with one T cell receptor beta chain. The target of this receptor is not known. No base quality information exists; no much larger clone differs at one position. Peripheral blood CD8+ and CD4+ T cells from healthy donors, Susac syndrome patients and multiple sclerosis patients were profiled using high-throughput TCR beta sequencing. Multiple sclerosis controls were treatment-naive patients with stable or active relapsing-remitting disease fulfilling revised McDonald criteria. Bulk CD8+ and CD4+ T cells were purified magnetically by negative isolation, whereas CD8+ TEMRA cells were enriched by FACS. Blood was drawn into EDTA tubes, processed within 24 hours, and PBMCs were isolated by density gradient centrifugation. PBMCs destined for TCR sequencing were cryopreserved in liquid nitrogen and later thawed in a 37 °C water bath. Purity of sorted or isolated CD4+, CD8+ and CD8+ TEMRA cells was at least 90%.

RNA was extracted with the RNeasy kit and about 0.5 to 1 ug was reverse transcribed using random hexamers. TCR beta CDR3 regions were amplified with the immunoSEQ multiplex PCR assay covering 54 Vbeta and 13 Jbeta segments. PCR amplification bias was corrected by using a synthetic template baseline for primer optimization and computational correction. The study's own analysis went as follows. Reads were annotated to V, D and J genes per IMGT and analyzed with immunoSEQ Analyzer, keeping only productive sequences. Clonality was calculated as one minus the Shannon entropy normalized by log2 of the number of productive unique sequences. For each patient and control, public and private clones were evaluated among the 100 most prevalent clones. Clones were defined as Susac-specific if absent from the healthy and MS cohorts, from approximately 1,100 published viral clones and from other ImmuneACCESS disease sequences. TCRdb cleaned the public reads at Q25 with fastp, built clones with MiXCR and kept in-frame beta chains. When rows share a CDR3 protein, they turn into one entry using the most common DNA and genes. In this record, the V and J calls reflect TCRdb's handling and not the investigators' own analysis. The sample table holds about 130,000 distinct CDR3 sequences, of which roughly 80% were seen once. Of the sample, roughly 0.5% is held by the ten largest clones.

This specimen comes from a study of CD8 T cells in Susac syndrome (dated by TCRdb to the late 2010s). Some background on the complete study: The study used repertoire sequencing to test whether antigen drove CD8+ T cell activation and differentiation in Susac syndrome. The clonality of the CD8+ T cell repertoire was compared across about a dozen healthy donors, about 14 Susac syndrome patients and around 16 multiple sclerosis patients. Overall study results and their limits: The number of individuals in the TCR sequencing and HLA analysis was acknowledged as relatively small.

This sequence originates from a human donor with multiple sclerosis. Sequences were obtained from CD8+ T cells from PBMCs.

The CDR3: CATSRRTLGETQYF. The DNA reads TGTGCCACCAGCAGAAGGACACTTGGAGAGACCCAGTACTTC. The V and J genes are TRBV15 and TRBJ2-5; the best D guess is TRBD1, with 5 bases matching. From a lookup of the germline V gene (reference sequence), CDR1 and CDR2 are LNHNV and YYDKDF. V is reduced by 2 bases and J by 4 bases, leaving a spacing of 11 bases between them. Measured from the cysteine to the phenylalanine, the CDR3 is 14 residues long. The kept DNA is CDR3 alone, 42 bases in frame from the first base.